This entry is about one T cell receptor (beta chain). Antigen unknown. These data are taken from a study of PD-1 blockade in classical Hodgkin lymphoma. Notes on the study in general: Significant TCR diversity gains by C4D1 occurred in CD4+ but not CD8+ cells. Partial responders and progressors had significantly lower baseline TCR diversity.

Brentuximab vedotin exposure varied, and every patient relapsed after autologous stem cell transplantation. The ends were cut back, 6 bases at V and 8 bases at J, with 10 bases in the middle. Per the germline V gene, CDR1 is MNHEY and CDR2 is SVGAGI. The CDR3 sequence is 12 residues long. The assay was immunoSEQ multiplex PCR, and TCRdb's table has in-frame clones only and misses some. The table includes more than 90,000 clones, roughly 79% detected once. This sequence was found in a human donor with classical Hodgkin lymphoma. The chain has TRBV6-5 and TRBJ2-2; D unresolved. Sequencing was performed on peripheral blood mononuclear cells (PBMCs), taken before the second cycle of nivolumab. The CDR3 sequence: CASSRGGGELFF. DNA of the CDR3: TGTGCCAGCAGCCGTGGTGGGGGGGAGCTGTTTTTT.